The rows below give T cell receptor beta chains drawn from one sample of a study of shared clonotypes between healthy human individuals. The method was immunoSEQ multiplex PCR; TCRdb's version includes in-frame clones alone and lacks a portion of them. The repertoire holds more than 150,000 clones, over 85% seen once, with 0.067% in the top ten. Sequences were obtained from naive CD4+ T cells sorted from blood. The receptors were sampled from a woman aged 30 to 39 in good health. Both conserved end residues are part of each CDR3. The order of the fields is V gene, J gene, clone size, D gene, CDR3 DNA, CDR3 protein. The D gene is left open where the match is weak. Expanded clones are given a class, and other clones once, few, many or no size at all.

TRBV6-1	TRBJ1-1	-	TRBD1	TGTGCCAGCAGTGTAACAGGGGTGAACACTGAAGCTTTCTTT	CASSVTGVNTEAFF
TRBV19	TRBJ1-5	-	-	TGTGCCAGTAGTACGAACCTCGGGCGGCCCCAGCATTTT	CASSTNLGRPQHF
TRBV5-1	TRBJ2-3	-	-	TGCGCCAGCAGCTTGGCGGCGTCTAGCACAGATACGCAGTATTTT	CASSLAASSTDTQYF
TRBV7-9	TRBJ2-1	-	-	TGTGCCAGCAGCATGAGGGTCTCGGGGGTGGGTGAGCAGTTCTTC	CASSMRVSGVGEQFF
TRBV28	TRBJ1-1	-	-	TGTGCCAGCAGTTCGCCCCGGGCCCCGAACACTGAAGCTTTCTTT	CASSSPRAPNTEAFF
TRBV6-6	TRBJ2-1	-	TRBD1	TGTGCCAGCAGTTACTCCGGCGGGACAGGCAATGAGCAGTTCTTC	CASSYSGGTGNEQFF
TRBV11-2	TRBJ1-1	-	-	TGTGCCAGCAGCTCCAGGGAGCGGACTGAAGCTTTCTTT	CASSSRERTEAFF
TRBV5-4	TRBJ1-1	-	-	TGTGCCAGCAGCCCGAACGGGGAAACCGAAGCTTTCTTT	CASSPNGETEAFF
TRBV4-1	TRBJ2-1	-	TRBD2	TGCGCCAGCAGCCAGGGGTTACTAGCGGGAGTTTCCTACAATGAGCAGTTCTTC	CASSQGLLAGVSYNEQFF
TRBV7-2	TRBJ2-7	-	TRBD1	TGTGCCAGCAGACCCAGGACAGGGGATGGGCAGTACTTC	CASRPRTGDGQYF
TRBV5-1	TRBJ1-1	-	-	TGCGCCAGCACGTCGGGGGGAAACACTGAAGCTTTCTTT	CASTSGGNTEAFF
TRBV5-1	TRBJ2-5	-	-	TGCGCCAGCAGCGGTTCAGCGGGAGAGACCCAGTACTTC	CASSGSAGETQYF
TRBV6-1	TRBJ1-5	-	-	TGTGCCAGCAAGGGAGGCAGGGTCAATCAGCCCCAGCATTTT	CASKGGRVNQPQHF
TRBV18	TRBJ1-5	-	-	TGTGCCAGCTCACCAATTGCAGGGGTTAGCAATCAGCCCCAGCATTTT	CASSPIAGVSNQPQHF
TRBV28	TRBJ1-5	-	TRBD1	TGTGCCAGCAGATCGCAAGAGGCGGGACAGACCAATCAGCCCCAGCATTTT	CASRSQEAGQTNQPQHF
TRBV7-8	TRBJ2-1	-	TRBD2	TGTGCCAGCAGCTTACGGGGGACTAGCGGATGGCAATCTGAGCAGTTCTTC	CASSLRGTSGWQSEQFF
TRBV7-9	TRBJ1-1	once	-	TGTGCCAGCAGCTCACAGGAGGGTTCAGGGGCTTTCTTT	CASSSQEGSGAFF
TRBV10-1	TRBJ1-5	-	-	TGCGCCAGCAGTGAGTCCGAGGAGCAGCCCCAGCATTTT	CASSESEEQPQHF
TRBV28	TRBJ1-3	-	-	TGTGCCAGCAGGACCCAGGGAACTCTCTCTGGAAACACCATATATTTT	CASRTQGTLSGNTIYF
TRBV19	TRBJ1-2	-	-	TGTGCCAGTAGTCTCTCGTTGACACTGAACTATGGCTACACCTTC	CASSLSLTLNYGYTF
TRBV7-9	TRBJ1-6	-	TRBD1	TGTGCCAGCAGCGCCCTACAGGGGAATAATTCACCCCTCCACTTT	CASSALQGNNSPLHF
TRBV6-5	TRBJ1-1	-	-	TGTGCCAGCAAGGGCTTTATGAACACTGAAGCTTTCTTT	CASKGFMNTEAFF
TRBV6-1	TRBJ2-7	-	TRBD1	TGTGCCAGCGGGGAACAGGGGTCCGGCGAGCAGTACTTC	CASGEQGSGEQYF
TRBV9	TRBJ2-1	-	TRBD2	TGTGCCAGCAGCGTAGGGGGCGGGAGGGTCCATGAGCAGTTCTTC	CASSVGGGRVHEQFF
TRBV19	TRBJ1-5	-	TRBD1	TGTGCCAGTAGTACCCTGGACAGGGAGGATCAGCCCCAGCATTTT	CASSTLDREDQPQHF
TRBV9	TRBJ2-5	-	-	TGTGCCAGCAGCGTAGCGATCGGGGCGGGAGAGACCCAGTACTTC	CASSVAIGAGETQYF
TRBV11-1	TRBJ2-3	-	TRBD2	TGTGCCAGCTACGACAGCGGGAGCCGGACAGATACGCAGTATTTT	CASYDSGSRTDTQYF
TRBV28	TRBJ2-2	-	-	TGTGCCAGCAGTTCTGGCCCCTGGGAGCTGTTTTTT	CASSSGPWELFF
TRBV25-1	TRBJ2-7	-	-	TGTGCCAGCAGTGAATTTGACGGAGCCTACGAGCAGTACTTC	CASSEFDGAYEQYF
TRBV30	TRBJ2-7	-	-	TGTGCCTGGAGTGTCATGATAGCGGACGAGCAGTACTTC	CAWSVMIADEQYF
TRBV28	TRBJ1-1	-	-	TGTGCCAGCAGTTCCGGGGGGAGTTGGGAAAAAACTGAAGCTTTCTTT	CASSSGGSWEKTEAFF
TRBV18	TRBJ1-4	-	-	TGTGCCAGCTCCCCCCGGGCGGCTGCGGTTGAAAAACTGTTTTTT	CASSPRAAAVEKLFF
TRBV19	TRBJ2-7	-	TRBD2	TGTGCCAGTAGTGTAAGTAGCGGGATACCCTACGAGCAGTACTTC	CASSVSSGIPYEQYF
TRBV2	TRBJ1-1	-	TRBD1	TGTGCCAGCAGCCGAGGGGGCCAAGCTTTCTTT	CASSRGGQAFF
TRBV6-5	TRBJ2-7	-	TRBD2	TGTGCCAGCAGCCCTAGCGGGAGCCTCTCCTACGAGCAGTACTTC	CASSPSGSLSYEQYF
TRBV28	TRBJ2-7	-	-	TGTGCCAGCAGTTTAGTGGGCCGAGAGCCCTACGAGCAGTACTTC	CASSLVGREPYEQYF
TRBV7-2	TRBJ2-7	once	TRBD2	TGTGCCAGCAGCTTAGCCCCCGGACTAGCGGGAGTAAACGAGCAGTACTTC	CASSLAPGLAGVNEQYF
TRBV6-6	TRBJ1-6	-	-	TGTGCCAGCAGTTACTCTACCAGGGTTCGAAATTCACCCCTCCACTTT	CASSYSTRVRNSPLHF
TRBV9	TRBJ2-1	-	-	TGTGCCAGCAGCGCGTCGGGGGACAGCAATGAGCAGTTCTTC	CASSASGDSNEQFF
TRBV11-2	TRBJ1-3	-	-	TGTGCCAGCAGCCTCGCGGACAGTGTAAACACCATATATTTT	CASSLADSVNTIYF
TRBV5-1	TRBJ2-7	-	TRBD1	TGCGCCAGCAGGACAGGGGGTCTAACTTACGAGCAGTACTTC	CASRTGGLTYEQYF
TRBV11-2	TRBJ2-5	-	-	TGTGCCAGCAGCTTAGTTGGGGGGACGGTCCAAGAGACCCAGTACTTC	CASSLVGGTVQETQYF
TRBV5-5	TRBJ1-1	-	TRBD1	TGTGCCAGCAGCTTCCAGGGGGGGACTGAAGCTTTCTTT	CASSFQGGTEAFF
TRBV2	TRBJ1-5	once	TRBD1	TGTGCCAGCAGTGGGGGACAGCGCACGGGCCAGCCCCAGCATTTT	CASSGGQRTGQPQHF
TRBV4-1	TRBJ2-7	-	TRBD1	TGCGCCAGCAGCTACGGGACAGGGTTTGGCTACGAGCAGTACTTC	CASSYGTGFGYEQYF
TRBV7-2	TRBJ2-4	-	-	TGTGCCAGCAGCTTAGTAGGGGGATTAGCCAAAAACATTCAGTACTTC	CASSLVGGLAKNIQYF
TRBV5-1	TRBJ1-1	-	-	TGCGCCAGCAGCTTGGGGGGGATGTCTGACTCTTTCTTT	CASSLGGMSDSFF
TRBV4-2	TRBJ1-4	-	-	TGTGCCAGCAGCCAAGATGGCAGGATGAATGAAAAACTGTTTTTT	CASSQDGRMNEKLFF
TRBV2	TRBJ1-6	-	TRBD1	TGTGCCAGCCGAGGAGGGACAGATAATTCACCCCTCCACTTT	CASRGGTDNSPLHF
TRBV5-1	TRBJ2-7	-	TRBD2	TGCGCCAGCAGGGTGATAGCGGGGGTCTACGAGCAGTACTTC	CASRVIAGVYEQYF
TRBV18	TRBJ1-3	-	TRBD1	TGTGCCAGCTCACCGCGACAGGGTTTAGATGGAAACACCATATATTTT	CASSPRQGLDGNTIYF
TRBV5-1	TRBJ2-5	-	-	TGCGCCAGCAGCTTGAGTTCTAGGTCCCAAGAGACCCAGTACTTC	CASSLSSRSQETQYF